This TCR beta chain was documented in a study of blood T cell repertoires in COVID-19. The table came from immunoSEQ multiplex PCR; TCRdb's copy has only in-frame clones and leaves some out. The sample includes roughly 180,000 clones, roughly 80% of them seen just once. The V gene's germline CDR1 is MNHEY and CDR2 SMNVEV (reference sequence). Trimming removed 6 bases from V and 10 bases from J, with 13 bases in between. CDR3 size: 12 residues. The source of this sequence is a woman between 50 and 59 years old who had recovered from COVID-19. Sequenced: PBMCs or T cells enriched from blood (not recorded which). The chain links TRBV27 to TRBJ2-1; D not resolved. The CDR3 nucleotides are TGTGCCAGCAGGTCGACCAGGCGAGAGCAGTTCTTC. This gives the protein CASRSTRREQFF.